Each of the 31 T cell receptor beta chains below was sequenced from the same sample in a study of cytomegalovirus exposure and HLA in healthy donors (TCRdb year 2017). The library was made by the immunoSEQ multiplex PCR assay. For the multiplex PCR, a mixture combining 60 forward primers for TCR Vbeta segments and 13 reverse primers for TCR Jbeta segments was used. TCRdb took over this immuneACCESS table, retaining in-frame rearrangements with V and J assigned. Such tables are incomplete; in checked studies, under half of the missing clones stem from an unresolved V gene, and the remainder is unexplained. The sample table records over 150,000 clones; 70% to 90% of these occur just once. About 0.85% of the sample lies in the top ten. The sample consisted of PBMCs. The receptors derive from a woman under 40 in good health and CMV-seronegative.

V gene TRBV7-2 combines with J gene TRBJ1-5, with D unresolved. The CDR3 sequence is 13 residues long. Looked up from germline, CDR1 is SGHTA and CDR2 is FQGNSA. With 5 bases removed from V and 6 bases from J, the gap between germline ends came to 11 bases. CDR3 nucleotides: TGTGCCAGCAGCCTAAGATTGAGTCAGCCCCAGCATTTT. Protein product: CASSLRLSQPQHF.

The chain recombines TRBV2 with TRBJ2-5; weak D call: TRBD2 (5 bases). With the DNA end fitting TRBJ2-7 better, the J assignment may be wrong. The CDR3 runs 14 residues. The germline gives CDR1 SNHLY, CDR2 FYNNEI. DNA of the CDR3: TGTGCCAGCAGTGATTCTGGGGAGAGGTACGAGCAGTACTTC. Translated, it gives CASSDSGERYEQYF.

Of note for this clone: Different DNA sequences within this sample yield the same CDR3. The chain couples TRBV19 to TRBJ1-1; TRBD1 is a possible D gene (6 bases). The CDR3 covers 15 residues. Germline lookup yields CDR1 LNHDA and CDR2 SQIVND (reference sequence). Trimming left V 6 bases short and J 5 bases short, with 19 bases between. In DNA, the CDR3 is TGTGCCAGTAGCAAACACTCTTCAGGGGAGACTGAAGCTTTCTTT. It codes for CASSKHSSGETEAFF.

The sample holds a few counts of this clone. The chain has TRBV6-5 and TRBJ1-4; no clear D gene. CDR1 and CDR2 (germline): MNHEY, SVGAGI. V lost 2 bases and J 4 bases, leaving 8 bases between the germline ends. This CDR3 has 14 residues. The chain's CDR3 is CASSYVPGNEKLFF. The CDR3 DNA follows: TGTGCCAGCAGTTACGTTCCCGGTAATGAAAAACTGTTTTTT.

The CDR3 spells CASSDTMNTEAFF. For the CDR3, the DNA is TGTGCCAGCAGTGACACAATGAACACTGAAGCTTTCTTT. The chain combines TRBV27 with TRBJ1-1; D is ambiguous. V was shortened by 5 bases and J by 0 bases, with 7 bases between the two germline ends. The CDR3 is 13 amino acids. Germline-derived CDR1 and CDR2 are MNHEY and SMNVEV (reference sequence).

The gene calls are TRBV7-9 and TRBJ1-2; no reliable D call. The germline V gene encodes CDR1 SEHNR and CDR2 FQNEAQ (reference sequence). V was pared by 5 bases and J by 8 bases, with 12 bases between. The CDR3 totals 12 residues. The CDR3 DNA is TGTGCCAGCAGCAACTATATGGAGGGCTACACCTTC. Encoded protein: CASSNYMEGYTF.

This sequence joins TRBV27 and TRBJ2-3; 7 bases are shared with TRBD2. The ends lost 2 bases at V and 6 bases at J; junction bases unmatched: 2. The CDR3 sequence is 13 residues long. Germline V gene data show CDR1 as MNHEY and CDR2 as SMNVEV (reference sequence). The CDR3 DNA reads TGTGCCAGCAGTTTAGGACTAGTTGATACGCAGTATTTT. It yields the protein CASSLGLVDTQYF.

The chain links TRBV5-1 to TRBJ2-7; D not resolved. CDR3 length: 14 residues. V was trimmed by 0 bases and J by 0 bases, leaving 7 bases between them. Germline CDR1 and CDR2: SGHRS and YFSETQ. This CDR3 is CASSLDFLSYEQYF. CDR3 in DNA: TGCGCCAGCAGCTTGGACTTCCTCTCCTACGAGCAGTACTTC.

V is TRBV7-9 and J is TRBJ1-2; D remains ambiguous. Trimming took 7 bases from V and 8 from J, leaving 14 bases between them. The CDR3 length is 12 residues. The germline V gene has CDR1 SEHNR and CDR2 FQNEAQ (reference sequence). The CDR3 here is CASTTRVGGYTF. CDR3 in DNA: TGTGCCAGCACCACACGGGTTGGAGGCTACACCTTC.

Regarding this clone: The junction does not match germline at one end; this may be a read error. Other DNA sequences from this sample encode an identical CDR3 as well. The V and J genes are TRBV6-1 and TRBJ1-6; D unclear. The CDR3 spans 17 residues. Germline CDR1 reads MNHNS; CDR2 reads SASEGT. The CDR3: CASSEIGRSSYNSPLHF. As DNA, the CDR3 is TGTGCCAGCAGTGAAATAGGGAGGAGCTCCTATAATTCCCCCCTCCACTTT.

The rearrangement uses TRBV6-5 and TRBJ1-1; a possible D gene is TRBD1 (5 bases). V dropped 0 bases and J dropped 1 base, with 9 bases sitting between them. CDR3 length: 15 amino acids. Germline V gene sequence: CDR1 MNHEY, CDR2 SVGAGI. CDR3 DNA sequence: TGTGCCAGCAGTTACTCAACAGGCGAGAACACTGAAGCTTTCTTT. This sequence encodes CASSYSTGENTEAFF.

The table lists this clone with a few counts. The J gene is TRBJ2-6, the V gene TRBV6-6; unclear D gene. The germline V gene encodes CDR1 MNHNY and CDR2 SVGAGI (reference sequence). The CDR3 spans 16 residues. Trimming took 7 bases from V and 1 from J, leaving 14 bases between them. The CDR3 here is CASNHQEVSGANVLTF. CDR3 in DNA: TGTGCCAGCAACCACCAAGAGGTGTCTGGGGCCAACGTCCTGACTTTC.

The table lists this clone with a few counts. The chain combines TRBV27 with TRBJ1-1, with 10 bases fitting TRBD1. V trimming: 2 bases; J trimming: 4 bases; junction bases outside the gene matches: 13. Germline assignment: CDR1 MNHEY and CDR2 SMNVEV (reference sequence). This CDR3 comprises 18 residues. CDR3 sequence (DNA): TGTGCCAGCAGTTTAGTCTCATACGGGACAGGGGCGGGCACTGAAGCTTTCTTT. Protein sequence: CASSLVSYGTGAGTEAFF.

The rearrangement links TRBV10-1 to TRBJ2-5; tentatively, D is TRBD1 (5 bases). This CDR3 comprises 13 residues. The V end lost 1 base, the J end lost 10 bases, and 13 bases lay between the germline ends. Germline V gene data show CDR1 as WNHNN and CDR2 as SYGVQD (reference sequence). CDR3 bases: TGCGCCAGCAGTGAGTGGGGCGAAAGCAACCAGTACTTC. This encodes CASSEWGESNQYF.

V gene TRBV27 combines with J gene TRBJ1-1; D remains unclear. The CDR3 has 15 residues. Germline CDR1 MNHEY, CDR2 SMNVEV (reference sequence). Trimming stripped 2 bases from V and 0 bases from J, with 10 bases between. The CDR3 bases are TGTGCCAGCAGTTTACGGCGGACTATGAACACTGAAGCTTTCTTT. As protein: CASSLRRTMNTEAFF.

The chain carries TRBV7-2 and TRBJ2-1, with 9 nucleotides matching TRBD2. CDR1 and CDR2 (germline): SGHTA, FQGNSA. J lost 8 bases, V lost 2 bases, and 7 bases had no gene match. The CDR3 spans 15 residues. CDR3 in DNA: TGTGCCAGCAGCTTATACTTAGCGGGAGTTGATGAGCAGTTCTTC. It yields the protein CASSLYLAGVDEQFF.

This clone appeared a few times. V gene TRBV28 combines with J gene TRBJ1-1; 8 positions match TRBD1. V shed 2 bases and J 11 bases; nucleotides not matched to a gene: 16. Germline V gene sequence: CDR1 MDHEN, CDR2 SYDVKM. The CDR3 length is 16 residues. The chain's CDR3 is CASSLPLRGPNLGAFF. CDR3 nucleotides: TGTGCCAGCAGTTTACCACTCAGGGGGCCAAACTTGGGGGCTTTCTTT.

The sample holds a few counts of this clone. The CDR3: CAISGQVPGNSPLHF. The CDR3 DNA reads TGTGCCATCAGTGGACAGGTCCCGGGTAATTCACCCCTCCACTTT. V usage is TRBV10-3 and J usage is TRBJ1-6, with a weak D call TRBD1 (6 bases). Trimming shortened V by 4 bases and J by 6 bases, and 13 bases separated the two germline ends. Germline V lookup: CDR1 ENHRY, CDR2 SYGVKD. This CDR3 comprises 15 residues.

The chain is built from TRBV7-8 and TRBJ2-5, with 7 nucleotides matching TRBD1. Germline lookup yields CDR1 SGHVS and CDR2 FQNEAQ. V lost 3 bases and J lost 1; bases outside the gene matches: 5. The CDR3 has 15 amino acids. CDR3: CASSFSRQGQETQYF. The CDR3 DNA sequence: TGTGCCAGCAGCTTTAGTCGACAGGGCCAAGAGACCCAGTACTTC.

The chain links TRBV5-6 to TRBJ1-6; 9 bases are shared with TRBD1. CDR1 SGHDT and CDR2 YYEEEE come from the germline V gene. This CDR3 spans 12 amino acids. Trimming took 4 bases from V and 14 from J; bases not matched to a gene: 4. CDR3 DNA sequence: TGTGCCAGCAGCGCGGACAGGGGATCCCTCCACTTT. This codes for CASSADRGSLHF.

The gene calls are TRBV30 and TRBJ2-2; weak D call: TRBD1 (6 bases). V was pared by 2 bases and J by 6 bases, with 10 bases between. Germline CDR1 GTSNPN, CDR2 SVGIG (reference sequence). The CDR3 loop spans 13 amino acids. The CDR3 reads CAWSSNRAGELFF. The DNA for the CDR3 is TGTGCCTGGAGTTCAAACAGGGCCGGGGAGCTGTTTTTT.

This rearrangement joins TRBV27 to TRBJ2-3; possible D gene TRBD2, 5 bases. Germline loops: CDR1 MNHEY, CDR2 SMNVEV (reference sequence). The CDR3 contains 14 residues. Trimming removed 4 bases at V and 6 bases at J, with 14 bases between. The CDR3 DNA is TGTGCCAGCAGTTCGTGGGAGAGGTCTGATACGCAGTATTTT. It yields the protein CASSSWERSDTQYF.

The rearrangement links TRBV21-1 to TRBJ1-2; TRBD1 reflects the table's D call only, with no check against the DNA. TRBV21-1 corresponds to a pseudogene. The CDR3 spans 15 residues. Written as DNA, the CDR3 is TGTGCCAGCAGCAAAGATGCAGGGGCAGGGTATGGCTACACCTTC. This codes for CASSKDAGAGYGYTF.

This chain joins TRBV18 and TRBJ2-7; tentative D call: TRBD1 (5 bases). Germline V CDR1 and CDR2: KGHSH, LQKENI. Between the trimmed V and J ends, which lost 3 bases and 1 base, there was a span of 10 bases. The CDR3 runs to 14 residues. CDR3 sequence reads: CASSPDSLSYEQYF. CDR3 bases: TGTGCCAGCTCACCCGACAGCCTGTCCTACGAGCAGTACTTC. The full variable domain, in which reference TRBV18 and TRBJ2-7 provide the parts outside the CDR3, is NAGVMQNPRHLVRRRGQEARLRCSPMKGHSHVYWYRQLPEEGLKFMVYLQKENIIDESGMPKERFSAEFPKEGPSILRIQQVVRGDSAAYFCASSPDSLSYEQYFGPGTRLTVT.

The table lists this clone with a few counts. The rearrangement uses TRBV10-2 and TRBJ1-4, with unresolved D. CDR1 and CDR2 (germline): WSHSY, SAAADI. The CDR3 totals 13 residues. V lost 9 bases and J lost 6, with 14 bases in between. CDR3 sequence (DNA): TGCGCCAGTAACTCGTACACAGATGAAAAACTGTTTTTT. Protein product: CASNSYTDEKLFF.

This clone showed up just once. The V and J genes are TRBV30 and TRBJ2-5, with 7 positions matching TRBD1. Germline CDR1 reads GTSNPN; CDR2 reads SVGIG (reference sequence). This CDR3 region has 15 residues. J gave up 1 base and V 0 bases, and 5 bases lay outside the gene matches. CDR3 sequence: CAWSVGGQPQETQYF. CDR3 nucleotides: TGTGCCTGGAGTGTAGGGGGACAGCCCCAAGAGACCCAGTACTTC.

The V and J genes are TRBV28 and TRBJ1-5, with D tentatively TRBD1 (5 bases). The V and J ends lost 7 bases and 0 bases respectively, with 13 bases between them. The CDR3 length is 15 residues. Germline CDR1 is MDHEN and CDR2 is SYDVKM. The CDR3 reads CASTLAGGSNQPQHF. The CDR3 DNA reads TGTGCCAGCACTCTCGCCGGGGGTAGCAATCAGCCCCAGCATTTT.

The chain links TRBV4-3 to TRBJ1-1; D ambiguous. The CDR3 extends over 13 amino acids. V was clipped by 0 bases and J by 11 bases, with 13 bases between them. Germline CDR1 is LGHNA and CDR2 is YSLEER. CDR3 region: CASSQESGGYAFF. In nucleotides, the CDR3 is TGCGCCAGCAGCCAAGAGTCTGGAGGATATGCTTTCTTT.

This chain joins TRBV28 and TRBJ2-5; maybe TRBD1 (5 bases). The CDR3 spans 15 residues. CDR1 is MDHEN, CDR2 SYDVKM, per germline. Trimming cost V 6 bases and J 5 bases, with 19 bases left between them. The chain's CDR3 is CASSARGAPQETQYF. For the CDR3, the DNA is TGTGCCAGCAGCGCAAGGGGCGCGCCGCAGGAGACCCAGTACTTC.

The CDR3 bases are TGCGCCAGCAGCTTGACCTGGGACAGCCCGAGCTCCTACAATGAGCAGTTCTTC. This codes for CASSLTWDSPSSYNEQFF. The genes are TRBV5-1 and TRBJ2-1; 7 bases match TRBD1. The CDR3 runs to 18 residues. Germline-derived CDR1 and CDR2 are SGHRS and YFSETQ. Losses at the gene ends were 1 base for V and 0 bases for J; bases not matched to a gene: 10.

This rearrangement joins TRBV14 to TRBJ2-7; 7 positions agree with TRBD1. The CDR3 runs 15 residues. J lost 3 bases, V lost 2 bases, and 7 bases had no gene match. CDR1 is SGHDN, CDR2 FVKESK, per germline. The CDR3 loop is CASSQRTGKLYEQYF. The CDR3 DNA follows: TGTGCCAGCAGCCAAAGGACAGGTAAACTCTACGAGCAGTACTTC.